This TCR beta chain was captured by sequencing in a study of beta chain features in type 1 diabetes. Background on the study: When patients were set against healthy donors, age, gender and cell yields were similar. Whole-study findings and limits: Possibly, sequencing cDNA over-represented cells that had high TCR expression levels. When Type 1 diabetes patients were examined, their TCRB CDR3s proved moderately but significantly shorter in all four CD4+ subsets. Individuals with type 1 diabetes displayed fewer insertions and more deletions at VDJ junctions. In the patient group, naive, central memory and Treg TCRB repertoires seemed more alike than in the healthy donor group.

The whole isolated RNA underwent reverse transcription, so sequencing captured expressed TCRB transcripts. Some clones are missing from TCRdb's copy, which holds only in-frame ones; the method was immunoSEQ multiplex PCR. The sample has 600,000 to 750,000 clones; around 12% are singletons. Trimming took 2 bases from V and 4 from J; bases not matched to a gene: 9. Germline loops: CDR1 LGHNA, CDR2 YSLEER. The CDR3 runs to 17 residues. The table lists this clone with a few counts. Its antigen is as yet unknown. This clonotype was obtained from a man between 25 and 39 years old with type 1 diabetes. Sequencing was done on a sample of naive CD4+ T cells from blood. The rearrangement uses TRBV4-3 and TRBJ2-3; 10 nucleotides align to TRBD2. The CDR3 sequence is CASSQLLAGGDSDTQYF. In DNA form, the CDR3 reads TGCGCCAGCAGCCAACTCTTAGCGGGGGGAGATTCAGATACGCAGTATTTT.